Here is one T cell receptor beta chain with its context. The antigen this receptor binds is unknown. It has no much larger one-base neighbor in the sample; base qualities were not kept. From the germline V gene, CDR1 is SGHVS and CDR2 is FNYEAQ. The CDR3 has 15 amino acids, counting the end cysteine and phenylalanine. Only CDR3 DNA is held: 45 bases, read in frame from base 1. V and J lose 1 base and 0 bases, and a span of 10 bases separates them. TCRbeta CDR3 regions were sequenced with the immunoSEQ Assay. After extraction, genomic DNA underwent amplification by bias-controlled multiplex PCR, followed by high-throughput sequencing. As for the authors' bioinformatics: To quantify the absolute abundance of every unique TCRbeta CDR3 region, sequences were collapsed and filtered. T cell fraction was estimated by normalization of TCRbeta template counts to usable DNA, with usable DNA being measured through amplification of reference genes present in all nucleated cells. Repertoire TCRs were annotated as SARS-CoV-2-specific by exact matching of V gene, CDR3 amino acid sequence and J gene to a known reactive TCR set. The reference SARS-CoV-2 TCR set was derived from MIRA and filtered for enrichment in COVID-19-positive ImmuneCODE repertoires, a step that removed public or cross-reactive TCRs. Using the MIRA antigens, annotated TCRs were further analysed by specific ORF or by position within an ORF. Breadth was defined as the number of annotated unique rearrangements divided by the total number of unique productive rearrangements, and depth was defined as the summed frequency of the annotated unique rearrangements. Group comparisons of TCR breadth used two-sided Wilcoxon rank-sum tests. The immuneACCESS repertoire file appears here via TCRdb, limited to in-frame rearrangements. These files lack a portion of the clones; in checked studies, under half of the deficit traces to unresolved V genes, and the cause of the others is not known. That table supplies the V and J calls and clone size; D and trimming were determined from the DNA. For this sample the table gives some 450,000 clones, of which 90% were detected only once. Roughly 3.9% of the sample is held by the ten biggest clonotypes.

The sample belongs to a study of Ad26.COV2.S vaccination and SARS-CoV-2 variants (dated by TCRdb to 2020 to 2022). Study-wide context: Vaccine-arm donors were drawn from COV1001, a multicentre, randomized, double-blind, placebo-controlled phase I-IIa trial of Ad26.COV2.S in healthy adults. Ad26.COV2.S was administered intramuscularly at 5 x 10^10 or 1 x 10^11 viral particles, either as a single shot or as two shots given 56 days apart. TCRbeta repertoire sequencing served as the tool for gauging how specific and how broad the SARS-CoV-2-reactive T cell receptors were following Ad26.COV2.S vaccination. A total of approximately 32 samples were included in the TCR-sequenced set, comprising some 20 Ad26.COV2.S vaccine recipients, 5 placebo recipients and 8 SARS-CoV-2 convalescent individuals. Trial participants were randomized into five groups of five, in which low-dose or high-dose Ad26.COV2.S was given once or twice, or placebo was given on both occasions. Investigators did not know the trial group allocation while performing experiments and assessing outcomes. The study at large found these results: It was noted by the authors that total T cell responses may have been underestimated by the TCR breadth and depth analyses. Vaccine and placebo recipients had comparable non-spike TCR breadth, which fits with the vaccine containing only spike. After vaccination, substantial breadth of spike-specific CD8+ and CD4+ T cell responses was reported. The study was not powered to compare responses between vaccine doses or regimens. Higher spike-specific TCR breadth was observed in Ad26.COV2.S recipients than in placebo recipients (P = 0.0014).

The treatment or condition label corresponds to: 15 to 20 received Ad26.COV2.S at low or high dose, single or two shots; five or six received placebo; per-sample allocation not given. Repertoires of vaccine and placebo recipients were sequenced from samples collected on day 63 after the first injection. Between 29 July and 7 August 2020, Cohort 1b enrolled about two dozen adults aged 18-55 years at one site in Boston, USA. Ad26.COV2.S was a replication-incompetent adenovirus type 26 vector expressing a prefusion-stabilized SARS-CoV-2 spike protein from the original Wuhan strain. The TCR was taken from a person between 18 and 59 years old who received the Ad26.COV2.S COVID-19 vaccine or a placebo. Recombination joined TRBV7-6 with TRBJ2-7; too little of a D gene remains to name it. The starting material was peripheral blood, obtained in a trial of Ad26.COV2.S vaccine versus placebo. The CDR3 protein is CASSLEAAASYEQYF. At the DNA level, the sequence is TGTGCCAGCAGCTTAGAGGCCGCAGCCTCCTACGAGCAGTACTTC.